This is a list of T cell receptor beta chains from one sample in a study of cytomegalovirus exposure and HLA in healthy donors. The assay was immunoSEQ multiplex PCR, and TCRdb's table has in-frame clones only and misses some. The top ten clones hold about 4.5% of a sample with roughly 70,000 clones, 96% of them seen once. Material for sequencing was PBMCs. The receptors were gathered from a woman younger than 35 in good health and CMV-seropositive. Each CDR3 is given with its conserved first and last residue. D genes are given only for firm matches. Clone size is stated in some rows and not others, as once, few, many or a class when expanded.

cdr3_nt,cdr3_aa,v_call,d_call,j_call,clone_size
TGTGCCAGCAGCCCCCGTGTGAGCTCCTACGAGCAGTACTTC,CASSPRVSSYEQYF,TRBV21-1,-,TRBJ2-7,-
TGTGCCAGCAGTGGTCGACTAGCGGGAGGGCCGAGGAGCTCCTACGAGCAGTACTTC,CASSGRLAGGPRSSYEQYF,TRBV6-1,TRBD2,TRBJ2-7,-
TGTGCCAGCAGTGACTGGGCAGGGGTTACCTACGAGCAGTACTTC,CASSDWAGVTYEQYF,TRBV6-4,-,TRBJ2-7,-
TGTGCCAGCAGCCAAGGACTAGCGGGAGATACGCAGTATTTT,CASSQGLAGDTQYF,TRBV14,TRBD2,TRBJ2-3,-
TGTGCCAGCAGCTTTGCGGCTAGCGGGGCCTACGAGCAGTACTTC,CASSFAASGAYEQYF,TRBV5-4,TRBD2,TRBJ2-7,-
TGTGCCAGCAGCTTAGGAGGTGGGGGGGCTAGCACAGATACGCAGTATTTT,CASSLGGGGASTDTQYF,TRBV7-2,-,TRBJ2-3,-
TGTGCCAGCAGCGGTCAGGGGGCTAGCACAGATACGCAGTATTTT,CASSGQGASTDTQYF,TRBV9,TRBD1,TRBJ2-3,-
TGTGCCATCAGCAAAAGGCAGGACTTCACAGATACGCAGTATTTT,CAISKRQDFTDTQYF,TRBV10-3,-,TRBJ2-3,-
TGTGCCACCAGCGGCCCAGTTGGTGAGCAGTTCTTC,CATSGPVGEQFF,TRBV15,-,TRBJ2-1,-
TGTGCCACCTTAACCTCGGGGACAGGGTACCCCCACGAAGCTTTCTTT,CATLTSGTGYPHEAFF,TRBV28,TRBD1,TRBJ1-1,-
TGTGCCAGCAGCCACCACGACAGAGCTTGGACTGAAGCTTTCTTT,CASSHHDRAWTEAFF,TRBV16,-,TRBJ1-1,-
TGTGCCAGTAGTAACTCGGGGGTTCCCTCCTACGAGCAGTACTTC,CASSNSGVPSYEQYF,TRBV19,-,TRBJ2-7,-
TGTGCCACCCGGACACCTAGCACAGATACGCAGTATTTT,CATRTPSTDTQYF,TRBV15,-,TRBJ2-3,-
TGCGCCAGCAGCCAAGAGCGGGGCAATGAGCAGTTCTTC,CASSQERGNEQFF,TRBV4-3,-,TRBJ2-1,-
TGTGCCAGCAGTGAAGTTACCGGGACTAGCAATGAGCAGTTCTTC,CASSEVTGTSNEQFF,TRBV6-1,TRBD2,TRBJ2-1,few
TGTGCCAGCAGCTTAGACGGGACTAATGAAAAACTGTTTTTT,CASSLDGTNEKLFF,TRBV7-2,-,TRBJ1-4,-
TGTGCCAGCAGATTCAGGGGAAGTGGCTACACCTTC,CASRFRGSGYTF,TRBV6-5,-,TRBJ1-2,-
TGTGCCAGCAGCCCCTCGGGCAGGGGTTCCTACAATGAGCAGTTCTTC,CASSPSGRGSYNEQFF,TRBV7-8,-,TRBJ2-1,-
TGTGCCAGCAGCACTCACAGGGGGGAGTATGGCTACACCTTC,CASSTHRGEYGYTF,TRBV11-2,TRBD1,TRBJ1-2,-
TGTGCCAGCAGCCAAGTGGACAGGGGATCCGGAAACACCATATATTTT,CASSQVDRGSGNTIYF,TRBV14,TRBD1,TRBJ1-3,-
TGCGCCAGCAGCCAGGCTCAGGGAAACGAGCAGTACTTC,CASSQAQGNEQYF,TRBV4-1,-,TRBJ2-7,-
TGCGCCAGCAGGCCTTCAGACAGGGCTTACGAGCAGTACTTC,CASRPSDRAYEQYF,TRBV4-1,TRBD1,TRBJ2-7,-
TGTGCCTGGATCCAGGGCTCGGGCGAGCAGTACTTC,CAWIQGSGEQYF,TRBV30,-,TRBJ2-7,-
TGTGCCAGCAGCGACGGGACAGGGAGGGGCACTGAAGCTTTCTTT,CASSDGTGRGTEAFF,TRBV9,TRBD1,TRBJ1-1,-
TGTTGGGAGAAGGAGTCCTACGAGCAGTACTTC,CWEKESYEQYF,TRBV19,-,TRBJ2-7,-
TGTGCCAGCAGGAAAACTAGCACAGATACGCAGTATTTT,CASRKTSTDTQYF,TRBV6-1,-,TRBJ2-3,-
TGTGCCTCCCAAGGTCGGCGGAGCTCCTACGAGCAGTACTTC,CASQGRRSSYEQYF,TRBV7-2,-,TRBJ2-7,-
TGCGCCAGCAGCCAAGCCCGGGACAGGGAAGCTAATGAGCAGTTCTTC,CASSQARDREANEQFF,TRBV4-3,TRBD1,TRBJ2-1,once
TGTGCCACCAGCAGAGATCTAGAGGCGGGAGTACTCCAAGAGACCCAGTACTTC,CATSRDLEAGVLQETQYF,TRBV15,TRBD2,TRBJ2-5,-
TGTGCCAGCAGAACGGGATCGAAGACTGAAGCTTTCTTT,CASRTGSKTEAFF,TRBV28,-,TRBJ1-1,-
TGTGCCAGCAGTGGGGACTCCGGACTAGCGATAACAGATACGCAGTATTTT,CASSGDSGLAITDTQYF,TRBV27,TRBD2,TRBJ2-3,-
TGCAGCGTTGCAGAGGCAGGGAGGGTAGCTTTCTTT,CSVAEAGRVAFF,TRBV29-1,-,TRBJ1-1,-
TGTGCCAGCAGTTTTCAGGGTTACGGGGAGCTGTTTTTT,CASSFQGYGELFF,TRBV6-5,-,TRBJ2-2,-
TGTGCCAGCAGCCCCTCACAGGGGGATACGCAGTATTTT,CASSPSQGDTQYF,TRBV14,TRBD1,TRBJ2-3,once
TGTGCCAGTAGTACCGACAGGGGGCGGAACACTGAAGCTTTCTTT,CASSTDRGRNTEAFF,TRBV19,TRBD1,TRBJ1-1,-